This record covers a single T cell receptor (beta chain). Generated by immunoSEQ multiplex PCR, the TCRdb table keeps only in-frame clones and is missing some. The data show about 38,000 clones, around 88% seen once. The sample originates from a study of control samples from healthy donors and cancer patients. The material sequenced was PBMCs. This TCR came from a woman aged 60-75 years with lung cancer.

CDR3 DNA sequence: TGTGCCAGCAGCCAAAGGACAGTTCTAAGGAATTCACCCCTCCACTTT. The encoded protein is CASSQRTVLRNSPLHF. The genes are TRBV14 and TRBJ1-6, with a possible D match to TRBD1 (6 bases). The V and J ends lost 2 bases and 7 bases respectively, with 15 bases between them. From germline, CDR1 is SGHDN and CDR2 FVKESK. The CDR3 loop spans 16 amino acids.